These T cell receptor beta chains were read from a single sample in a study of blood T cell repertoires in COVID-19. Repertoires were generated with immunoSEQ multiplex PCR, while TCRdb's copy carries only in-frame clones and drops some. The table lists 200,000 to 250,000 clones, approximately 85% of them singletons, with about 8% in the top ten. Source material: peripheral blood. All receptors come from a woman aged 50 to 60 with active or convalescent COVID-19. The CDR3 runs from the conserved cysteine through the conserved F or W. The D gene is left open where the match is weak. Not every row has a clone size; where given, it reads once, few, many or a size class.

TGTGCCAGCAGCCCAGAAGGGGGCCATTCCTACGAGCAGTACTTC	CASSPEGGHSYEQYF	TRBV9	TRBD1	NA	TRBJ2-7
TGTGCCAGCTTCTCGACGGGACAGGGAACACAGGCTTTCTTT	CASFSTGQGTQAFF	TRBV27	TRBD1	NA	TRBJ1-1
TGTGCCACCAGCAGAGATCGGAGAGGGAACTATGGCTACACCTTC	CATSRDRRGNYGYTF	TRBV15	NA	once	TRBJ1-2
TGCGCCAGCAGCGCGGAGTTTGATACGCAGTATTTT	CASSAEFDTQYF	TRBV5-1	NA	NA	TRBJ2-3
TGTGCCAGCAGCTTGGGGACAGCAGAAGAGACCCAGTACTTC	CASSLGTAEETQYF	TRBV5-4	NA	NA	TRBJ2-5
TGCGCCAGCAGCTCAGAAAGTGGAAACACCATATATTTT	CASSSESGNTIYF	TRBV5-1	NA	NA	TRBJ1-3
TGTGCCAGCAGTGTTCAGGGGAGCACAGATACGCAGTATTTT	CASSVQGSTDTQYF	TRBV2	NA	NA	TRBJ2-3
TGTGCCAGCTCACCGGACAGAGTCAAGCTCTATGGCTACACCTTC	CASSPDRVKLYGYTF	TRBV18	NA	NA	TRBJ1-2
TGTGCCAGCAGCCCTCGGCGGACTAGTCTTCTAGATACGCAGTATTTT	CASSPRRTSLLDTQYF	TRBV3-1/TRBV3-2	TRBD2	once	TRBJ2-3
TGTGCCAGCAGTTTGAGAAGGGGCCCCAACTATGGCTACACCTTC	CASSLRRGPNYGYTF	TRBV27	NA	NA	TRBJ1-2
TGTGCCAGCAGCTCCATACTTAACACCGGGGAGCTGTTTTTT	CASSSILNTGELFF	TRBV11-2	NA	few	TRBJ2-2
TGTGCCACCAGTGATCCGAAGGGACAGGGTAAGGAGACCCAGTACTTC	CATSDPKGQGKETQYF	TRBV24-1	TRBD1	NA	TRBJ2-5
TGTGCCAGCCCCCGGGACACTTATTCACCCCTCCACTTT	CASPRDTYSPLHF	TRBV2	NA	NA	TRBJ1-6
TGCGCCAGCAGCTTCGGGACAGGGAAACAAGAGACCCAGTACTTC	CASSFGTGKQETQYF	TRBV5-1	TRBD1	NA	TRBJ2-5
TGTGCCAGCTCTTGGGGGGTGGACCAGCCCCAGCATTTT	CASSWGVDQPQHF	TRBV28	NA	NA	TRBJ1-5
TGTGCCAGCAGCCCGCAGACAGGGGGCGATCAGCCCCAGCATTTT	CASSPQTGGDQPQHF	TRBV5-8	TRBD1	NA	TRBJ1-5
TGTGCCAGCAGCTTTCCGGGAAACCAAGAGCAGTTCTTC	CASSFPGNQEQFF	TRBV7-3	NA	NA	TRBJ2-1
TGTGCCAGCACAGGACAGGGAGCGGGCGATCAGCCCCAGCATTTT	CASTGQGAGDQPQHF	TRBV28	TRBD1	NA	TRBJ1-5
TGTGCCAGCTCGGGCGGACAGGGGGACTATGGCTACACCTTC	CASSGGQGDYGYTF	TRBV18	TRBD1	NA	TRBJ1-2